This TCR beta chain comes out of a study of circulating and synovial CD4+ cells in juvenile arthritis. Study-level results: Bulk blood CD4 repertoires were more diverse than these. Compared with bulk blood, circulating pathogenic-like lymphocytes shared substantially more CDR3 sequences with synovial T cells. Bulk blood CD4 samples held at least an order of magnitude more or fewer genomes than CPL.

Comment on this clone: Its antigen remains unknown.

V shed 5 bases, J shed 10 bases, and the junction held 11 bases outside the gene matches. CDR3 size: 14 residues. Germline-derived CDR1 and CDR2 are MNHEY and SVGAGI. Some clones are missing from TCRdb's copy, which holds only in-frame ones; the method was immunoSEQ multiplex PCR. The data contain around 15,000 clones, approximately 89% of them singletons. The sequenced sample was CD4+ T cells from blood. This receptor was obtained from a human donor with juvenile idiopathic arthritis. This chain connects TRBV6-5 to TRBJ1-1; 9 nucleotides match TRBD1. The CDR3 DNA sequence: TGTGCCAGCAGTGCGCTAACAGGGGGCAAAGGAGCTTTCTTT. This gives the protein CASSALTGGKGAFF.